The present TCR beta chain was sequenced within a study of T cells after yellow fever vaccination. Findings and caveats of the study: Most clones from primary vaccination resurfaced after the booster (about 96% CD4, around 90% CD8). Abundant bulk-population clonotypes could contaminate the FACS-sorted repertoires. Shared CD4/CD8 clonotypes were a small share, likely from convergent recombination.

UMIs and a universal primer site were added when TCR cDNA was made by 5'RACE template switching. TCRdb itself ran the 5' RACE reads through MiXCR, one entry per CDR3 protein. The sample includes over 250,000 distinct CDR3 sequences, roughly 5.2% of them seen just once. This clonotype has a count of ten or more. The antigen remains unidentified. This CDR3 spans 16 amino acids. Trimming stripped 6 bases from V and 8 bases from J, with 24 bases between. The material sequenced was CD4+ T cells sorted from PBMCs, taken on the day of the yellow fever booster vaccination. The receptor comes from a man between 18 and 29 years old who received the YFV17D yellow fever vaccine. The chain carries TRBV12-3 or TRBV12-4 and TRBJ2-3, with a tentative D call TRBD1 (6 bases). This CDR3 reads CASRPPGQLSTATQYF. Here the CDR3 DNA reads TGTGCCAGCAGACCCCCCGGACAGCTTTCTACCGCTACGCAGTATTTT.